This TCR beta chain was documented in a study of T cell responses to AZD1222 COVID-19 vaccine. Study-level results: White British donors predominated, females outnumbered males, and clonal diversity was possibly underestimated. Spike-specific TCR repertoires showed rising breadth and depth after two AZD1222 doses.

For this clone: Its matching antigen is unknown.

Analyses pooled second doses at about 4 or about 12 weeks. The CDR3 runs 16 residues. After removal of 4 bases from V and 2 bases from J, the junction contained 3 bases not matched to a gene. The germline V gene has CDR1 MGHRA and CDR2 YSYEKL. Repertoires were generated with immunoSEQ multiplex PCR, while TCRdb's copy carries only in-frame clones and drops some. The profile covers 150,000 to 200,000 clones, with about 91% appearing a single time and around 1% taken by the ten largest. The sequenced sample was peripheral blood, obtained 28 days after the second AZD1222 dose. This receptor was obtained from an adult who received the AZD1222 COVID-19 vaccine. The gene calls are TRBV4-1 and TRBJ2-1; TRBD2 agrees at 12 bases. The CDR3 here is CASSRPSGGAYNEQFF. The CDR3 coding sequence is TGCGCCAGCAGCCGACCTAGCGGGGGGGCCTACAATGAGCAGTTCTTC.